One sample yielded the 8 T cell receptor beta chains listed below, sequenced in a study of T cell repertoires in cytomegalovirus infection. TCRdb redid the calling of the reads with MiXCR, one entry per CDR3 protein. The sample includes some 100,000 distinct CDR3 sequences, under 25% of them seen just once. Sequenced sample: CD8+ T cells from PBMCs. These receptors were collected from a human donor in good health (CMV status not recorded). Some clones in this sample may be carry-over from other donors' samples.

V gene TRBV13 combines with J gene TRBJ1-1, with a weak D call TRBD1 (5 bases). The CDR3 runs 16 residues. Germline loops: CDR1 PRHDT, CDR2 FYEKMQ (reference sequence). Trimming left V 2 bases short and J 1 base short, with 14 bases between. The CDR3 loop is CASSLRGSGRNTEAFF. The CDR3 region has the DNA TGTGCCAGCAGCTTACGGGGGTCAGGCCGGAACACTGAAGCTTTCTTT. Full variable domain (rest looked up from reference TRBV13 and TRBJ1-1): AAGVIQSPRHLIKEKRETATLKCYPIPRHDTVYWYQQGPGQDPQFLISFYEKMQSDKGSIPDRFSAQQFSDYHSELNMSSLELGDSALYFCASSLRGSGRNTEAFFGQGTRLTVV.

The chain couples TRBV10-1 to TRBJ1-1; a possible D gene is TRBD1 (6 bases). CDR1 and CDR2 (germline): WNHNN, SYGVQD (reference sequence). Trimming stripped 0 bases from V and 1 base from J, with 12 bases between. The CDR3 spans 16 residues. The CDR3 nucleotides are TGCGCCAGCAGTGAGTCAATTGGAGGGGGGAACACTGAAGCTTTCTTT. Translated: CASSESIGGGNTEAFF.

This clonotype was recorded at least ten times. This sequence joins TRBV7-6 and TRBJ2-5, with 7 bases aligning to TRBD1. CDR1 is SGHVS, CDR2 FNYEAQ, per germline. V shed 5 bases and J 1 base; nucleotides not matched to a gene: 7. The CDR3 runs 15 residues. The CDR3 spells CASSLMQGVQETQYF. In nucleotides, the CDR3 is TGTGCCAGCAGCCTCATGCAGGGGGTCCAAGAGACCCAGTACTTC.

At least ten counts were recorded for this clonotype. This chain uses TRBV28 with TRBJ2-5; 9 bases line up with TRBD1. The V segment lost 1 base and the J segment 1 base; nucleotides outside the gene matches: 7. CDR3 length equals 17 residues. Germline loops: CDR1 MDHEN, CDR2 SYDVKM. CDR3 in amino acids: CASSLYGTGKVQETQYF. The CDR3 DNA is TGTGCCAGCAGTTTATACGGGACAGGGAAAGTCCAAGAGACCCAGTACTTC.

This clonotype occurred many times. V gene TRBV7-9 combines with J gene TRBJ2-5; the D call may be TRBD1 or TRBD2 (5 bases each). The germline V gene has CDR1 SEHNR and CDR2 FQNEAQ (reference sequence). The germline V and J ends were trimmed by 5 bases and 5 bases, with 21 bases remaining between them. This CDR3 has 16 residues. The CDR3 loop reads CASSPDPGHHPETQYF. In DNA form, the CDR3 reads TGTGCCAGCAGCCCAGATCCGGGGCACCATCCGGAGACCCAGTACTTC. The complete variable domain, with remaining parts taken from reference TRBV7-9 and TRBJ2-5, reads DTGVSQNPRHKITKRGQNVTFRCDPISEHNRLYWYRQTLGQGPEFLTYFQNEAQLEKSRLLSDRFSAERPKGSFSTLEIQRTEQGDSAMYLCASSPDPGHHPETQYFGPGTRLLVL.

Ten or more counts support this clonotype. The V gene is TRBV6-1, the J gene TRBJ1-5; no firm D call. CDR1 is MNHNS and CDR2 is SASEGT in the germline V gene. The V end lost 8 bases, the J end lost 0 bases, and 5 bases lay between the germline ends. This CDR3 spans 12 amino acids. CDR3 loop: CASCLSNQPQHF. Written as DNA, the CDR3 is TGTGCCAGCTGCCTTAGCAATCAGCCCCAGCATTTT.

This clonotype was detected ten times or more. V usage is TRBV7-6 and J usage is TRBJ1-1; D remains unclear. Germline CDR1 SGHVS, CDR2 FNYEAQ. V dropped 0 bases and J dropped 0 bases, with 8 bases sitting between them. The CDR3 consists of 15 residues. The CDR3 sequence: CASSLADGMNTEAFF. The CDR3 nucleotides are TGTGCCAGCAGCTTAGCGGACGGGATGAACACTGAAGCTTTCTTT.

The chain recombines TRBV5-6 with TRBJ2-5, with 8 bases that match TRBD2. The CDR3 sequence is 16 residues long. J lost 5 bases, V lost 0 bases, and 9 bases had no gene match. CDR1 is SGHDT and CDR2 is YYEEEE in the germline V gene. The CDR3: CASSLEAAGARETQYF. In DNA form, the CDR3 reads TGTGCCAGCAGCTTGGAGGCAGCGGGGGCTAGGGAGACCCAGTACTTC.